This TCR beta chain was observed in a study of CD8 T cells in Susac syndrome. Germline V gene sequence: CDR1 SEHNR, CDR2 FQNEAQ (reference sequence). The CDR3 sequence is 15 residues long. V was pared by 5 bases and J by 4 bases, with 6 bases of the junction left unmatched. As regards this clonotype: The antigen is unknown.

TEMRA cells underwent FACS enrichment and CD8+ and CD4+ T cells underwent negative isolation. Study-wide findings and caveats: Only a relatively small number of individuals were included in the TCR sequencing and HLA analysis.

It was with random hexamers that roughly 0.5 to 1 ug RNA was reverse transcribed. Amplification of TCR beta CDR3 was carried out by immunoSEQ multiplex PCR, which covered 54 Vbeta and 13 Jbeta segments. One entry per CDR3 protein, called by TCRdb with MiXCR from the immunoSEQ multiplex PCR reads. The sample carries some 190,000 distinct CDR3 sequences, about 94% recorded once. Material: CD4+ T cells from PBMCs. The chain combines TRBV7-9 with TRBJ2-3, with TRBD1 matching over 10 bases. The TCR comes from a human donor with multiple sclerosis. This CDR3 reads CASSPGTGDSDTQYF. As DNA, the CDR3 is TGTGCCAGCAGCCCCGGGACAGGGGATTCAGATACGCAGTATTTT.